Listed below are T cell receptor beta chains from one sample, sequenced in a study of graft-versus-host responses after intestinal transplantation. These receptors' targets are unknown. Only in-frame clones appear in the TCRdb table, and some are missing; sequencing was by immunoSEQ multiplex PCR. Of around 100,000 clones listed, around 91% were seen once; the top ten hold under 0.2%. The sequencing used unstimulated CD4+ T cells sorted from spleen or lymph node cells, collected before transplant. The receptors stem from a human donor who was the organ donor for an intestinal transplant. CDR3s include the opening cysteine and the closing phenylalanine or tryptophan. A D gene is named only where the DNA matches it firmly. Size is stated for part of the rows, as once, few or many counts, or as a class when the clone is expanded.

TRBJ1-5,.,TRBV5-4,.,TGTGCCAGCAGCCCCGGACAGAACCAGCCCCAGCATTTT,CASSPGQNQPQHF
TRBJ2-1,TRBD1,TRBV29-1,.,TGCAGCGCCCACAGGGGACGTACTAATGAGCAGTTCTTC,CSAHRGRTNEQFF
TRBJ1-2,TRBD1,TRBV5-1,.,TGCGCCAGCAGGTTGACAGGGAAGGAAGGCTACACCTTC,CASRLTGKEGYTF
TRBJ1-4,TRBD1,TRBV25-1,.,TGTGCCAGCAGTGAAAGGGGACAGATTAATGAAAAACTGTTTTTT,CASSERGQINEKLFF
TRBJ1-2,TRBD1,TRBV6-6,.,TGTGCCAGCAGTCCCTCCGGGACAGGGAGTCACTATGGCTACACCTTC,CASSPSGTGSHYGYTF
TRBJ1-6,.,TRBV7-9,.,TGTGCCAGTATACGGAGCTCCTATAATTCACCCCTCCACTTT,CASIRSSYNSPLHF
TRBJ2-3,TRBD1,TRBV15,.,TGTGCCACCAGCAGAACACGACAGGGAGCAGATACGCAGTATTTT,CATSRTRQGADTQYF
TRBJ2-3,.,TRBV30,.,TGTGCCTGGAGTACTGGCGGGGCAGCAGATACGCAGTATTTT,CAWSTGGAADTQYF
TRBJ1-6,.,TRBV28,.,TGTGCCAGCAGGAAAGAGGTTTATAATTCACCCCTCCACTTT,CASRKEVYNSPLHF
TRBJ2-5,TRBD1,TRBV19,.,TGTGCCAGTAGTATGGGACAGGGGAAAGAGACCCAGTACTTC,CASSMGQGKETQYF
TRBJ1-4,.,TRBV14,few,TGTGCCAGCAGCCAAGGCCTAGGGGTGACTAATGAAAAACTGTTTTTT,CASSQGLGVTNEKLFF
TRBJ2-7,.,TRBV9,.,TGTGCCAGCAGCGTAGGAGTAAATCGCTACGAGCAGTACTTC,CASSVGVNRYEQYF
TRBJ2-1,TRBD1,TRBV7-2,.,TGTGCCAGCAGCCCCGAGACAGGGCGACCCTACAATGAGCAGTTCTTC,CASSPETGRPYNEQFF
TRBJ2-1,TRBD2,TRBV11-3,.,TGTGCCAGCGGCTCCGGCGGGGGGGCGGGCTACAATGAGCAGTTCTTC,CASGSGGGAGYNEQFF
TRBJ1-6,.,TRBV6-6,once,TGTGCCAGCAGTTACTCGAAGCCGGGGCCCCTCCACTTT,CASSYSKPGPLHF
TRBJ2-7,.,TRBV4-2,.,TGTGCCAGCAGCCCTCCTGACAGGAGGTCCCCATACGAGCAGTACTTC,CASSPPDRRSPYEQYF
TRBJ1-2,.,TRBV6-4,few,TGTGCCAGCAGTGACTTCCCAGATTTTGGCTACACCTTC,CASSDFPDFGYTF
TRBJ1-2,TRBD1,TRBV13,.,TGTGCCAGCAGCCCTAGAGGGACAGGGGGATATGGCTACACCTTC,CASSPRGTGGYGYTF
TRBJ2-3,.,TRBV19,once,TGTGCCAGTAGTATGGGGACTAGCACAGATACGCAGTATTTT,CASSMGTSTDTQYF
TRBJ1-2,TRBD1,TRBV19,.,TGTGCCAGTAGTCCCCAGGCAAGGGGGCCCTATGGCTACACCTTC,CASSPQARGPYGYTF
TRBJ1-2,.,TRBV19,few,TGTGCCAGTAGTTCAGGCCGAACCCCTAACTATGGCTACACCTTC,CASSSGRTPNYGYTF
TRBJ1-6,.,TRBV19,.,TGTGCCAGTAGCGCAGAGGTTGGACCCCTCCACTTT,CASSAEVGPLHF
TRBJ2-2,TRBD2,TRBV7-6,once,TGTGCCAGCAGCTTGGCCTCTAGCGGGGGGAGCACCGGGGAGCTGTTTTTT,CASSLASSGGSTGELFF
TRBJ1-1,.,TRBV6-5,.,TGTGCCAGCAGTTACCCCCCGACTGAAGCTTTCTTT,CASSYPPTEAFF
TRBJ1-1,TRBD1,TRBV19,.,TGTGCCAGTAGTACCCTTGTGACAGGGACGCTCTTGGCTGAAGCTTTCTTT,CASSTLVTGTLLAEAFF
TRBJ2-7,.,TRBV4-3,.,TGCGCCAGCAGCCAAGAGAGCGGCCAAGCCTACGAGCAGTACTTC,CASSQESGQAYEQYF
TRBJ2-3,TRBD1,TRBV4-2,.,TGTGCCACGCCTCTAGCCGGGACAGGGTGTTTTAAAGATACGCAGTATTTT,CATPLAGTGCFKDTQYF
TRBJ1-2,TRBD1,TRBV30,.,TGTGCCTGGTCTACTTTGGGCAGGGGGCTCTATGGCTACACCTTC,CAWSTLGRGLYGYTF
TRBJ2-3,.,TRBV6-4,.,TGTGCCAGCAGTGTCCGAAACTCAGATACGCAGTATTTT,CASSVRNSDTQYF
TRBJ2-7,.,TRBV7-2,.,TGTGCCAGCAGCCCGGAGACAGGCCCCTTCCCTCACTTC,CASSPETGPFPHF
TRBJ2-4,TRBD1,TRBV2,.,TGTGCCAGCAGCTCCGCAGGGGGAGCCAAAAACATTCAGTACTTC,CASSSAGGAKNIQYF